This T cell receptor (beta chain) was sequenced for a study of blood T cell repertoires in COVID-19. Whole-study context: COVID-19 samples collected from the United States, Italy and Spain covered acute and convalescent phases. From T cells, B-cell-depleted T cells, or PBMCs came the material, which was cDNA or gDNA.

The CDR3 extends over 14 amino acids. With 3 bases removed from V and 1 base from J, the gap between germline ends came to 9 bases. The germline V gene encodes CDR1 KGHSH and CDR2 LQKENI. Authors' methods: Estimates of nucleated cell counts were drawn from the amplification of reference gene primers. Using immunoSEQ multiplex PCR, the repertoire was profiled, and TCRdb retains in-frame clones only, with some absent. The V and J calls and clone size were taken over from that table, and D and trimming were inferred from the DNA. The sample carries fewer than 150,000 clones, around 90% recorded once. The receptor was derived from a human donor in a cohort sampled during active COVID-19. The sample was peripheral blood. V usage is TRBV18 and J usage is TRBJ1-1, with unresolved D. The CDR3 loop is CASSPFAENTEAFF. The CDR3 bases are TGTGCCAGCTCACCGTTCGCAGAGAACACTGAAGCTTTCTTT.